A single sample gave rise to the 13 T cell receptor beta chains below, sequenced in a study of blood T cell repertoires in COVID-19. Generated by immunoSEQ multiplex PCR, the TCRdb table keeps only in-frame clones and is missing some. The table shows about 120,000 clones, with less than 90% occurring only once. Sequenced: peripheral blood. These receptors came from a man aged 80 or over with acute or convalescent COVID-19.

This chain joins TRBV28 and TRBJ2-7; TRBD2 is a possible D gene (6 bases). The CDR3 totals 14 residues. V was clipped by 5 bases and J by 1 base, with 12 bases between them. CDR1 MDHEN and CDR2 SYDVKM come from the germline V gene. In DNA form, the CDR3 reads TGTGCCAGCAGTCCCGGCGGGGTTTCCTACGAGCAGTACTTC. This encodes CASSPGGVSYEQYF.

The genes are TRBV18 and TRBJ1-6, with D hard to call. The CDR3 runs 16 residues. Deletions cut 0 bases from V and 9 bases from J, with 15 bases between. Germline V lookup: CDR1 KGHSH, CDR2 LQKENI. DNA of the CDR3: TGTGCCAGCTCACCACCGGTGGCCAGCGGAGGTTCACCCCTCCACTTT. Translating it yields CASSPPVASGGSPLHF.

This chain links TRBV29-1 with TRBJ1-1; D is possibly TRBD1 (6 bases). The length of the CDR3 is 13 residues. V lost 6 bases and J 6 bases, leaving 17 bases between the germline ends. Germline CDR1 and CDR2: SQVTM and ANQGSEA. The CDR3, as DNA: TGCAGCGTATTTCAGGGGAGGGAGGCTGAAGCTTTCTTT. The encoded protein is CSVFQGREAEAFF. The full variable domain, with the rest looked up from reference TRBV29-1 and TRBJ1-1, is SAVISQKPSRDICQRGTSLTIQCQVDSQVTMMFWYRQQPGQSLTLIATANQGSEATYESGFVIDKFPISRPNLTFSTLTVSNMSPEDSSIYLCSVFQGREAEAFFGQGTRLTVV.

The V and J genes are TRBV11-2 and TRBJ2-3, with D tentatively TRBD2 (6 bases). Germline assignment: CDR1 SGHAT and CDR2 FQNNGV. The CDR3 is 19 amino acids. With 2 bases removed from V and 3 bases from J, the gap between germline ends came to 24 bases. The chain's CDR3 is CASSLRSPQSGHWTDTQYF. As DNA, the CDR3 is TGTGCCAGCAGCTTAAGGTCTCCACAGAGCGGGCACTGGACAGATACGCAGTATTTT. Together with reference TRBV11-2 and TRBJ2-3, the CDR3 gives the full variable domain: EAGVAQSPRYKIIEKRQSVAFWCNPISGHATLYWYQQILGQGPKLLIQFQNNGVVDDSQLPKDRFSAERLKGVDSTLKIQPAKLEDSAVYLCASSLRSPQSGHWTDTQYFGPGTRLTVL.

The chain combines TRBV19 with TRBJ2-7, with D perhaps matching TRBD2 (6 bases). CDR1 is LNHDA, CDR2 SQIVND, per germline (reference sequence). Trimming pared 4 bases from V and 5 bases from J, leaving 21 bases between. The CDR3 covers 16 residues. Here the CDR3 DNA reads TGTGCCAGTAGTAAGATTACGGGACTCCGCTGGAACGAGCAGTACTTC. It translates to CASSKITGLRWNEQYF.

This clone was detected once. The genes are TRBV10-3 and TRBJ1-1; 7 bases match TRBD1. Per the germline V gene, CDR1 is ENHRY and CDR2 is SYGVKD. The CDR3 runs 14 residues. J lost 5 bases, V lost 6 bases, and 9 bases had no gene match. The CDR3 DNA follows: TGTGCCATCAGGCAACCGGGACAGACGACTGAAGCTTTCTTT. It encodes CAIRQPGQTTEAFF.

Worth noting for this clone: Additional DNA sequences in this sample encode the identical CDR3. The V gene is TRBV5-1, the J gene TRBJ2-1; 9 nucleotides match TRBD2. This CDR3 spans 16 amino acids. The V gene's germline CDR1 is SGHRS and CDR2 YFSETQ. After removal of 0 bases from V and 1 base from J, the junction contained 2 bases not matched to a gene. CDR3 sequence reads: CASSLAAGGSYNEQFF. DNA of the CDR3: TGCGCCAGCAGCTTGGCCGCGGGAGGGTCCTACAATGAGCAGTTCTTC.

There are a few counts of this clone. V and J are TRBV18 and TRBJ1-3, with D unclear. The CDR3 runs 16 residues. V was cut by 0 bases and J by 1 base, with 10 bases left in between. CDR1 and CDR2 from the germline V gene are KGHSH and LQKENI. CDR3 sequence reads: CASSPPMQVSGNTIYF. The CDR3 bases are TGTGCCAGCTCACCACCGATGCAGGTTTCTGGAAACACCATATATTTT.

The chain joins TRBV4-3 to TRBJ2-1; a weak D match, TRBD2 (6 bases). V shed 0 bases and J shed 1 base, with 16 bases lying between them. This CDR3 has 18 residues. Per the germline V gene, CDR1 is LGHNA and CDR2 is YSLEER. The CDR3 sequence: CASSQDLNSGSSYNEQFF. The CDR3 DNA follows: TGCGCCAGCAGCCAAGATTTGAATAGCGGAAGTTCCTACAATGAGCAGTTCTTC.

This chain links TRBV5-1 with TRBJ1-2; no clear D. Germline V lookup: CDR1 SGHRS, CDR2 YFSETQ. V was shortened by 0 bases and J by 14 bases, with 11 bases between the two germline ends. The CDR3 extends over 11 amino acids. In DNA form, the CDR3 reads TGCGCCAGCAGCTTGGACAGCAGAAGGACCTTC. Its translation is CASSLDSRRTF.

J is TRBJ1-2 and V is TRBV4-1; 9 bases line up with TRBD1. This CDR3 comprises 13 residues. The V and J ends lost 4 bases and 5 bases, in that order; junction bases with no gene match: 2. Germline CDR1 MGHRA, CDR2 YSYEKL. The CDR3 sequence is CASSPGQGYGYTF. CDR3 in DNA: TGCGCCAGCAGCCCGGGACAGGGTTATGGCTACACCTTC.

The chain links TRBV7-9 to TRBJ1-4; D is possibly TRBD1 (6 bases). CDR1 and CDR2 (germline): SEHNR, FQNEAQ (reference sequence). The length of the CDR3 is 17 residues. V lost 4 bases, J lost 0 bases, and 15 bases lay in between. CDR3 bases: TGTGCCAGCAGCTCTCTGGGACAACGGTCAACTAATGAAAAACTGTTTTTT. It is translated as CASSSLGQRSTNEKLFF.

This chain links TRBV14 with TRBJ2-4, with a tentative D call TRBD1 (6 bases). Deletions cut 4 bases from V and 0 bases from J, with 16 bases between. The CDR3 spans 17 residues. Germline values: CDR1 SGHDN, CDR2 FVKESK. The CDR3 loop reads CASSPIGTSGAKNIQYF. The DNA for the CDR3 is TGTGCCAGCAGCCCAATCGGGACATCGGGAGCCAAAAACATTCAGTACTTC.